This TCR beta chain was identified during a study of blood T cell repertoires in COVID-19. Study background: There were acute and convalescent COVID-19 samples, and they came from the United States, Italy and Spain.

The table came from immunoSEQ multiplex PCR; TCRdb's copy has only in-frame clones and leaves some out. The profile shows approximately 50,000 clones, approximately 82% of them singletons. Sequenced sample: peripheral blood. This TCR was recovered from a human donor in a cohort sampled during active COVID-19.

The CDR3 sequence: CASSPDRTSYEQYF. In nucleotides, the CDR3 is TGTGCCAGCAGCCCCGACAGGACCTCCTACGAGCAGTACTTC. The genes are TRBV11-2 and TRBJ2-7; perhaps TRBD1 as D (6 bases). The germline V gene has CDR1 SGHAT and CDR2 FQNNGV. This CDR3 region has 14 residues. V lost 5 bases and J lost 0, with 11 bases in between.